The sequence of this T cell receptor (beta chain) was determined in a study of T cell responses to AZD1222 COVID-19 vaccine. Assay used: immunoSEQ multiplex PCR; TCRdb lists only in-frame clones, some missing. The sample has about 120,000 clones, around 94% seen once; the top ten hold 1.5% to 2%. The germline V gene has CDR1 SGHRS and CDR2 YFSETQ. There are 16 residues in the CDR3. Unmatched junction bases numbered 7, after V lost 4 bases and J lost 5 bases. Here the sequenced sample was peripheral blood, taken 28 days after the second AZD1222 dose. V gene TRBV5-1 combines with J gene TRBJ2-7, with TRBD2 identical over 15 bases. This TCR derives from an adult who received the AZD1222 COVID-19 vaccine. This chain's CDR3 is CASSPGTSGRTHEQYF. The CDR3 coding sequence is TGCGCCAGCAGCCCAGGGACTAGCGGGAGGACCCACGAGCAGTACTTC.